The 5 T cell receptor beta chains reported below all come from one sample, sequenced in a study of early T cells in non-severe SARS-CoV-2 infection. A single record per CDR3 protein comes from TCRdb applying MiXCR to the 5' RACE reads. Of approximately 50,000 distinct CDR3 sequences in the sample, 7% to 9% were seen once. Sequencing was performed on whole blood. These receptors were collected from an adult who was a healthcare worker with PCR-confirmed SARS-CoV-2 infection or an uninfected control (not recorded which).

This clonotype was picked up many times. This rearrangement joins TRBV12-3 or TRBV12-4 to TRBJ1-2; unclear D gene. The V end lost 5 bases, the J end lost 4 bases, and 11 bases lay between the germline ends. The length of the CDR3 is 13 residues. CDR3 in DNA: TGTGCCAGCAGTCTACACAGCATCTATGGCTACACCTTC. Translated, it gives CASSLHSIYGYTF.

A few counts support this clonotype. The rearrangement links TRBV11-2 to TRBJ1-2; no reliable D call. V gave up 4 bases and J gave up 3 bases, with 12 bases separating them. Germline loops: CDR1 SGHAT, CDR2 FQNNGV. The CDR3 runs 14 residues. This CDR3 reads CASSSNLLDYGYTF. As DNA, the CDR3 is TGTGCCAGCAGCTCCAACCTTCTAGACTATGGCTACACCTTC.

This clonotype came up many times. The chain carries TRBV5-5 and TRBJ2-1, with 7 bases identical to TRBD1. CDR3 length: 15 amino acids. V lost 4 bases and J lost 2; bases outside the gene matches: 6. CDR1 and CDR2 (germline): SGHKS, YYEKEE (reference sequence). CDR3 DNA: TGTGCCAGCAGCACCCGGGACAGAACCTACAATGAGCAGTTCTTC. This translates into CASSTRDRTYNEQFF.

The table lists this clonotype with many counts. The chain is built from TRBV19 and TRBJ2-5, with 10 bases matching TRBD2. This CDR3 spans 15 amino acids. Germline V gene lookup returns CDR1 LNHDA and CDR2 SQIVND (reference sequence). The V segment lost 7 bases and the J segment 2 bases; nucleotides outside the gene matches: 7. In DNA, the CDR3 is TGTGCCAGTAAATCGATAGCGGGGGGTCAAGAGACCCAGTACTTC. As protein: CASKSIAGGQETQYF.

This clonotype was recorded many times. This chain connects TRBV6-2 or TRBV6-3 to TRBJ1-5; D is perhaps TRBD1 (5 bases). This CDR3 region has 15 residues. The germline V and J ends were trimmed by 2 bases and 0 bases, with 8 bases remaining between them. From germline, CDR1 is MNHEY and CDR2 SVGEGT. CDR3 sequence (DNA): TGTGCCAGCAGTTACGAGGGGCTTAGCAATCAGCCCCAGCATTTT. Its translation: CASSYEGLSNQPQHF.